The subject of this entry is one TCR beta chain. This clonotype was recorded many times. It lacks a known antigen. Base quality data are lacking; no much larger clone is found one base away. The CDR3 sequence holds 15 residues, the cysteine and phenylalanine included. Here the CDR3 DNA is all that survives: 45 bases in frame from base 1. Trimming costs V 2 bases and J 0 bases, and their ends lie 5 bases apart. Ficoll-Paque density gradient centrifugation was used to isolate PBMCs. This sample was taken from a study of T-cell memory formation after mild COVID-19 (dated by TCRdb to about 2021). Study-wide context: TCR sequence clusters from the two donors were largely donor specific. T-cell clones expanding and contracting after mild COVID-19 in two donors were tracked by longitudinal TCRalpha and TCRbeta repertoire sequencing. The cohort comprised two young, previously healthy adult volunteers, one female and one male.

Sequencing was performed on an Illumina NovaSeq 6000. cDNA libraries for TCRalpha and TCRbeta were prepared by 5'RACE using constant-segment primers, with sample barcodes and unique molecular identifiers added. RNA was extracted from every sample with Trizol reagent. The libraries were amplified in two PCR steps, and the second step added a second sample barcode and Illumina TruSeq adapters. Libraries were sequenced on an Illumina NovaSeq with 2 x 150 bp paired-end reads. As for the original processing: The reads were demultiplexed and collapsed into UMI-guided consensus sequences using migec v1.2.7. With mixcr v2.1.11, UMI consensuses were aligned to TRA and TRB V and J templates and assembled into clonotypes. Clonotypes were classified as expanded or contracted when called significant by both edgeR and NoisET, with noise models trained on biological replicates. For edgeR calls, the cutoffs were a false discovery rate-adjusted p below 0.01 and a log2 fold-change threshold of 1. PCA with hierarchical clustering of max-normalized trajectories of the 1000 most abundant clonotypes was used as exploratory dynamics analysis. Separately sequenced CD4+ and CD8+ repertoires were used to assign the CD4 or CD8 phenotype of responding clones. Clones were called with MiXCR by TCRdb after fastp trimmed the public reads at Q25, and only in-frame beta chains were retained. Every entry covers one CDR3 protein and lists the most common genes and DNA from its rows. These V and J calls are TCRdb output, not the study's own analysis. The sample has approximately 150,000 distinct CDR3 sequences on record, about 6.1% of them singletons. The ten largest clones take up just over 2% of the sample.

Overall study results and their limits: Contracting CD4+ clones were located mainly in the CM and EM memory subsets, whereas CD8+ clones were found to be enriched in EMRA. Only two mild cases were covered in the study, and larger cohorts including severe cases with pre-infection samples were considered necessary. Clones that contracted from day 15 to 85 showed balanced CD4/CD8 phenotypes, whereas a second wave of clones that expanded from day 15 to 37 leaned towards CD4+. SARS-CoV-2 specificity was not confirmed for the second-wave clones peaking on day 37. Some responding clones were detected in pre-infection memory, which suggested that pre-existing cross-reactive memory T cells had joined the SARS-CoV-2 response.

The sequence links TRBV12-3 or TRBV12-4 to TRBJ2-6; there is no confident call for the D gene. The sequencing input was PBMCs or a T cell subset sorted from them (not recorded which). This TCR was sampled from an adult woman who had mild COVID-19 (a few samples of this study predate the infection). The sample titles of this study are shuffled in the database, so cell type and time point are left out; the donor was told from shared clones. The CDR3 amino acid sequence is: CASSLRSSGANVLTF. The nucleotide sequence is given as TGTGCCAGCAGTTTACGCAGCTCTGGGGCCAACGTCCTGACTTTC.